This TCR beta chain was obtained from a study of vaccination effects on CD4 cells after COVID-19. CDR3 length equals 19 residues. The germline CDR1 and CDR2 sequences are MGHRA and YSYEKL. J was trimmed by 2 bases and V by 1 base; bases with no gene match: 11. A remark on this clone: What it binds is unknown.

Sequencing used immunoSEQ multiplex PCR; TCRdb keeps in-frame clones, though not all of them. The table has some 30,000 clones, about four fifths seen once. Viral peptide pools were used in the ViraFEST assay to expand antigen-specific CD4+ T cells, and sequencing came afterward. Isolation of CD4+ T cells took place after nine to ten days of culture. Each participant was administered two doses of either the BNT162b2 or the mRNA-1273 vaccine. The input for sequencing was CD4+ T cells from PBMCs cultured with HCoV-NL63 spike peptides, taken after COVID-19 vaccination. The chain has TRBV4-1 and TRBJ1-5, with 10 positions matching TRBD1. The clonotype originates from a human donor who received a COVID-19 vaccine. Some clones in this sample may be carry-over from other donors' samples. The CDR3 sequence is CASSQASGTGALGNQPQHF. The DNA of the CDR3 is TGCGCCAGCAGCCAAGCCTCCGGGACAGGGGCTCTGGGCAATCAGCCCCAGCATTTT.